The next 18 T cell receptor beta chains were all read from a single sample in a study of blood T cell repertoires in COVID-19. The method was immunoSEQ multiplex PCR; TCRdb's version includes in-frame clones alone and lacks a portion of them. The sample lists about 300,000 clones, over 85% occurring once. Sequenced material: peripheral blood. These receptors were collected from a woman aged 25 to 45 with COVID-19, enrolled during active disease.

V usage is TRBV5-1 and J usage is TRBJ1-3; weak D call: TRBD1 (5 bases). This CDR3 is 15 amino acids long. V was clipped by 3 bases and J by 0 bases, with 10 bases between them. In germline, CDR1 is SGHRS, CDR2 YFSETQ. The CDR3 is CASSSTASSGNTIYF. The CDR3, as DNA: TGCGCCAGCAGCTCGACAGCGTCCTCTGGAAACACCATATATTTT.

The chain combines TRBV7-8 with TRBJ2-6; weak D call: TRBD1 (5 bases). The CDR3 has 17 residues. V was pared by 1 base and J by 4 bases, with 14 bases between. The V gene's germline CDR1 is SGHVS and CDR2 FQNEAQ. The CDR3 is CASSLEGNVFGANVLTF. The DNA for the CDR3 is TGTGCCAGCAGCTTAGAGGGGAATGTATTCGGGGCCAACGTCCTGACTTTC.

V gene TRBV11-3 combines with J gene TRBJ2-3, with D perhaps matching TRBD2 (7 bases). V lost 8 bases to trimming and J lost 4 bases, with 19 bases between them. The germline V gene encodes CDR1 SGHNT and CDR2 YENEEA. CDR3 length: 15 residues. DNA of the CDR3: TGTGCCAGCGCCTTGGGAGGGGGGGCCGCAGATACGCAGTATTTT. Amino acid sequence: CASALGGGAADTQYF.

This clone was detected only once. CDR3 amino acids: CASSLGRGEGYTF. The CDR3 DNA reads TGTGCCAGCAGCTTAGGCAGGGGTGAGGGCTACACCTTC. The genes are TRBV7-8 and TRBJ1-2, with D maybe TRBD1 (6 bases). The V gene's germline CDR1 is SGHVS and CDR2 FQNEAQ. Between the trimmed V and J ends, which lost 1 base and 8 bases, there was a span of 11 bases. The CDR3 loop spans 13 amino acids.

The chain employs TRBV6-5 and TRBJ1-2; 9 bases fit TRBD1. Trimming removed 1 base from V and 13 bases from J; junction bases left unmatched: 7. Germline-derived CDR1 and CDR2 are MNHEY and SVGAGI. This CDR3 is built from 13 residues. The CDR3 loop is CASSYLGQGSSTF. The CDR3, as DNA: TGTGCCAGCAGTTACTTGGGACAGGGTAGTTCCACCTTC.

The V gene is TRBV4-3, the J gene TRBJ1-3; 8 nucleotides line up with TRBD1. There are 16 residues in the CDR3. Germline V CDR1 and CDR2: LGHNA, YSLEER. V dropped 2 bases and J dropped 2; count of bases not matched to a gene: 5. CDR3 sequence: CASSQTSDRAGNTIYF. The CDR3 DNA reads TGCGCCAGCAGCCAAACCTCGGACAGGGCTGGAAACACCATATATTTT.

This clone came up once. This rearrangement joins TRBV6-5 to TRBJ2-1; TRBD2 is a possible D gene (6 bases). Trimming left V 5 bases short and J 6 bases short, with 8 bases between. From germline, CDR1 is MNHEY and CDR2 SVGAGI. The CDR3 is 12 residues long. CDR3 protein: CASSPTSNEQFF. CDR3 DNA sequence: TGTGCCAGCAGTCCGACTAGCAATGAGCAGTTCTTC.

The count of this clone is one. The chain has TRBV4-1 and TRBJ1-1, with D tentatively TRBD1 (6 bases). From germline, CDR1 is MGHRA and CDR2 YSYEKL. V lost 5 bases and J 1 base, leaving 11 bases between the germline ends. The CDR3 covers 14 residues. CDR3: CASSFTGRNTEAFF. CDR3 nucleotide sequence: TGCGCCAGCAGCTTTACAGGGAGGAACACTGAAGCTTTCTTT.

A remark on this clone: This CDR3 is also generated by other DNA sequences in the sample. The rearrangement joins TRBV9 to TRBJ1-5, with 8 positions matching TRBD1. Germline loops: CDR1 SGDLS, CDR2 YYNGEE. With V trimmed by 0 bases and J by 7 bases, 6 bases remained unmatched. The CDR3 has 15 amino acids. The CDR3 DNA follows: TGTGCCAGCAGCGTAGGACAGGGGATCGGACAGCCCCAGCATTTT. Translation gives CASSVGQGIGQPQHF.

The genes are TRBV5-5 and TRBJ1-2, with a weak D call TRBD1 (5 bases). The CDR3 extends over 15 amino acids. Germline V lookup: CDR1 SGHKS, CDR2 YYEKEE (reference sequence). The V end lost 3 bases, the J end lost 3 bases, and 15 bases lay between the germline ends. The CDR3 protein is CASSWTGGNYYGYTF. The CDR3 nucleotides are TGTGCCAGCAGCTGGACGGGGGGAAATTACTATGGCTACACCTTC. Drawing the rest from reference TRBV5-5 and TRBJ1-2, the complete variable domain is DAGVTQSPTHLIKTRGQQVTLRCSPISGHKSVSWYQQVLGQGPQFIFQYYEKEERGRGNFPDRFSARQFPNYSSELNVNALLLGDSALYLCASSWTGGNYYGYTFGSGTRLTVV.

There are a few counts of this clone. This chain links TRBV2 with TRBJ2-7, with TRBD1 identical over 8 bases. The J segment lost 4 bases and the V segment lost 4 bases, leaving 3 bases of the junction unmatched. CDR1 is SNHLY and CDR2 is FYNNEI in the germline V gene. The CDR3 runs 13 residues. Written as DNA, the CDR3 is TGTGCCAGCAGTGGGACAGGGCAGTACGAGCAGTACGTC. It specifies CASSGTGQYEQYV.

This chain uses TRBV19 with TRBJ2-1; D is undetermined. Germline V lookup: CDR1 LNHDA, CDR2 SQIVND (reference sequence). Trimming pared 5 bases from V and 6 bases from J, leaving 8 bases between. The CDR3 runs to 12 residues. CDR3 nucleotide sequence: TGTGCCAGTAGTCCGACACTCAATGAGCAGTTCTTC. Protein sequence: CASSPTLNEQFF.

The J gene is TRBJ2-5, the V gene TRBV3-1 (or the pseudogene TRBV3-2), with D tentatively TRBD2 (5 bases). In germline, CDR1 is LGHDT, CDR2 YNNKEL (reference sequence). Trimming left V 5 bases short and J 5 bases short, with 12 bases between. This CDR3 has 13 amino acids. Here the CDR3 DNA reads TGTGCCAGCAGCTCCACGGGCGGGGAGACCCAGTACTTC. Its translation is CASSSTGGETQYF.

This chain joins TRBV5-8 and TRBJ2-5, with D perhaps TRBD2 (6 bases). This CDR3 comprises 16 residues. V shed 2 bases and J shed 7 bases, with 21 bases lying between them. CDR1 is SGHTS and CDR2 is YDEGEE in the germline V gene. The CDR3 nucleotides read TGTGCCAGCAGCTTAGGTTCGCCGGCGGGGCTGGGGACCCAGTACTTC. Translating gives CASSLGSPAGLGTQYF.

This chain joins TRBV28 and TRBJ1-6, with a possible D match to TRBD1 (5 bases). V was cut by 6 bases and J by 1 base, with 13 bases left in between. Germline lookup yields CDR1 MDHEN and CDR2 SYDVKM. The CDR3 is 16 amino acids. CDR3 bases: TGTGCCAGCAGGGCAGGGTCGGAGTCCTATAATTCACCCCTCCACTTT. Protein product: CASRAGSESYNSPLHF.

The CDR3 loop reads CASSQVGTGTQYF. As DNA, the CDR3 is TGCGCCAGCAGCCAAGTCGGGACAGGGACCCAGTACTTC. This sequence joins TRBV4-1 and TRBJ2-5; TRBD1 matches 8 bases. Germline V gives CDR1 MGHRA, CDR2 YSYEKL. CDR3 length: 13 amino acids. The ends lost 1 base at V and 7 bases at J; junction bases unmatched: 2.

V usage is TRBV3-1 (or the pseudogene TRBV3-2) and J usage is TRBJ2-6; TRBD2 agrees at 9 bases. The CDR3 runs to 20 residues. V lost 0 bases and J lost 4; bases outside the gene matches: 13. Germline V gives CDR1 LGHDT, CDR2 YNNKEL (reference sequence). DNA of the CDR3: TGTGCCAGCAGCCAAGAATTGGGGGGACTAGCCCCGAGGGGGGCCAACGTCCTGACTTTC. Translating it yields CASSQELGGLAPRGANVLTF.

V and J are TRBV6-5 and TRBJ1-2; a possible D gene is TRBD1 (6 bases). The length of the CDR3 is 15 residues. Trimming left V 6 bases short and J 5 bases short, with 19 bases between. Germline values: CDR1 MNHEY, CDR2 SVGAGI. CDR3 nucleotides: TGTGCCAGCAGACCGACAGGCACAACGATTTATGGCTACACCTTC. Encoded protein: CASRPTGTTIYGYTF.